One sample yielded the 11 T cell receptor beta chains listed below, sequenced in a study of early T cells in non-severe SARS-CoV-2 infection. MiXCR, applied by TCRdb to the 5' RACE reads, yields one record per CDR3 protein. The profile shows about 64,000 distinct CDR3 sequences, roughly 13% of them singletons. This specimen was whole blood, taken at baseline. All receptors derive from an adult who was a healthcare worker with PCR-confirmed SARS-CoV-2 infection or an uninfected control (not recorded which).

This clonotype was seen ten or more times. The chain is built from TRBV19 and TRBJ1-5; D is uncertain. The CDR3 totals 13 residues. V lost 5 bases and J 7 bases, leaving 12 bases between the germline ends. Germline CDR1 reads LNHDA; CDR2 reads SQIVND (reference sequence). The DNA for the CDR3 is TGTGCCAGTAGTTACGAGGGCCGCCAGCCCCAGCATTTT. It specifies CASSYEGRQPQHF.

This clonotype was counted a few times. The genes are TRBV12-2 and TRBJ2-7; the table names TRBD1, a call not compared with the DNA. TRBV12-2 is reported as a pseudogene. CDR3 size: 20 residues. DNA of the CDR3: TGTGCAAGTCGCGTTTCCCTCGGGACAGGGGCCCCCCTCAGCTCCTACGAGCAGTACTTC. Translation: CASRVSLGTGAPLSSYEQYF.

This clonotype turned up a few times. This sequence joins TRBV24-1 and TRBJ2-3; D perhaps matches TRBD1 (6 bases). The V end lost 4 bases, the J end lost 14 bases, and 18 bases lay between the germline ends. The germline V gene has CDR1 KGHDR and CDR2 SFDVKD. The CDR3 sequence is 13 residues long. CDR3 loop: CATSENTGSPRYF. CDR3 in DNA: TGTGCCACCAGTGAGAATACAGGGAGCCCCCGGTATTTT.

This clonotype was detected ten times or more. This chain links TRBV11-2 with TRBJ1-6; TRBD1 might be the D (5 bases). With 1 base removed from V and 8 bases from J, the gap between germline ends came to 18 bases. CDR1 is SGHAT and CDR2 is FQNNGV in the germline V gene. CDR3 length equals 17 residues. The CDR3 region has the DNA TGTGCCAGCAGCTTAGTTCGTGGAGGGGCTGTGGATTCACCCCTCCACTTT. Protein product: CASSLVRGGAVDSPLHF.

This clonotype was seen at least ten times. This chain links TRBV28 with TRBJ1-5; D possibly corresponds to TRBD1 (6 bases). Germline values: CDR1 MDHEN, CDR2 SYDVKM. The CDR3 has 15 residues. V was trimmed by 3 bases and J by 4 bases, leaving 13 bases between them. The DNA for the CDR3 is TGTGCCAGCAGTTTGAGGGACACCCTAAATCAGCCCCAGCATTTT. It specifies CASSLRDTLNQPQHF.

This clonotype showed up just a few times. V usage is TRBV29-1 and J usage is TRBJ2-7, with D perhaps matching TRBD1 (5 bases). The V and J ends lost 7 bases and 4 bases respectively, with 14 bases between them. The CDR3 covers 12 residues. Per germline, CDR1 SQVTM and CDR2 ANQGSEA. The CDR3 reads CSAGHHSYEQYF. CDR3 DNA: TGCAGCGCCGGACATCATAGTTACGAGCAGTACTTC.

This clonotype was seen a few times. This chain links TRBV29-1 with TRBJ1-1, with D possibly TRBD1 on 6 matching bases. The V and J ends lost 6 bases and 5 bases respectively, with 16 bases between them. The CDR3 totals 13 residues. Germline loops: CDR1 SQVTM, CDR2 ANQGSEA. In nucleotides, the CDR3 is TGCAGCGTGCATTTCGGGGGGCGGACTGAAGCTTTCTTT. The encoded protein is CSVHFGGRTEAFF.

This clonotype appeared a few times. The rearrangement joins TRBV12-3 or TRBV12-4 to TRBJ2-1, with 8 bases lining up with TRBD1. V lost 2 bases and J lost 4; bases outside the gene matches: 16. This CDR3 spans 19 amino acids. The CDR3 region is CASSLTRRGLRLRYNEQFF. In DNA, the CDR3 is TGTGCCAGCAGTTTAACCCGCAGGGGGCTTCGTCTCAGGTACAATGAGCAGTTCTTC.

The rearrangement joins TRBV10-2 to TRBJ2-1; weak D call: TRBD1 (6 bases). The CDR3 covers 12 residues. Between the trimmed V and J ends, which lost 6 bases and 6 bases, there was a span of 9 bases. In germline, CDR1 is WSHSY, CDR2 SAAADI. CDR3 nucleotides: TGCGCCAGCAGCAGGGGAGTCAATGAGCAGTTCTTC. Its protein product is CASSRGVNEQFF.

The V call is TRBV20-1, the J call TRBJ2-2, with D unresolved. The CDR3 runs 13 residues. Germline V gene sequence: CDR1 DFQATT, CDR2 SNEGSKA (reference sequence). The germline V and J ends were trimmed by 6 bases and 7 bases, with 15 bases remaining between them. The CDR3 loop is CSATRAADGELFF. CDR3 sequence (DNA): TGCAGTGCAACCCGGGCCGCAGACGGGGAGCTGTTTTTT.

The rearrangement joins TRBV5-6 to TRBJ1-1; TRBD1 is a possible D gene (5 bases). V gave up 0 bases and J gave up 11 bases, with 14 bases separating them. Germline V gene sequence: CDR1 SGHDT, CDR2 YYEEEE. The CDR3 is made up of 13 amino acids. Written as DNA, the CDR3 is TGTGCCAGCAGCTTGGCTACGGGGCAGAACGCTTTCTTT. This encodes CASSLATGQNAFF.